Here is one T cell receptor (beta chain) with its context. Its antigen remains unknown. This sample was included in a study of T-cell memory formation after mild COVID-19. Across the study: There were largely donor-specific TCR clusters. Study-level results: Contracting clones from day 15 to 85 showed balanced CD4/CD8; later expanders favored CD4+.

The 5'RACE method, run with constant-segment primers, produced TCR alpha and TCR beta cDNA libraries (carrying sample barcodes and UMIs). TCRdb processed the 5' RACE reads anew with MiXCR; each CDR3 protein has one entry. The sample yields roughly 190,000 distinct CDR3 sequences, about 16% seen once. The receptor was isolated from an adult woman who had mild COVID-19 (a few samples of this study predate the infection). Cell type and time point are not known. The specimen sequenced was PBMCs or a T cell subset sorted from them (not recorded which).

The CDR3 region is CASSTWGTVEDYGYTF. In nucleotides, the CDR3 is TGCGCCAGCAGCACCTGGGGGACAGTCGAAGACTATGGCTACACCTTC. This chain links TRBV5-1 with TRBJ1-2, with 7 bases aligning to TRBD1. The germline V gene encodes CDR1 SGHRS and CDR2 YFSETQ. Germline trimming cut 4 bases from V and 3 bases from J; bases unmatched to any gene: 12. The CDR3 has 16 residues.